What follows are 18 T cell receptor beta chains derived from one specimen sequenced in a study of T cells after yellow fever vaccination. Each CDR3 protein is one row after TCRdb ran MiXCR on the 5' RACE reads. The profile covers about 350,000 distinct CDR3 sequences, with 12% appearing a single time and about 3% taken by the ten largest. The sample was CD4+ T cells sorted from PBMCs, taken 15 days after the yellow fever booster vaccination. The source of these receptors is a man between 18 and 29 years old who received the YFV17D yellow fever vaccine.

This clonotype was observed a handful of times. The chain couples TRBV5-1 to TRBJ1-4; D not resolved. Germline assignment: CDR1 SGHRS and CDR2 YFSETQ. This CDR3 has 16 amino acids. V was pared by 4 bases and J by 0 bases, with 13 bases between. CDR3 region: CASSREPTATNEKLFF. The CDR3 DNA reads TGCGCCAGCAGCAGGGAACCGACTGCAACTAATGAAAAACTGTTTTTT.

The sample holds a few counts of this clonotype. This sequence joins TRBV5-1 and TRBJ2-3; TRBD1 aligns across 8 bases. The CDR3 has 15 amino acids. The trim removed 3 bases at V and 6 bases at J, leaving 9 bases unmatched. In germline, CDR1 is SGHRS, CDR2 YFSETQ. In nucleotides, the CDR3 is TGCGCCAGCAGCTCCTGGACAGGGCGTCGGGATACGCAGTATTTT. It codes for CASSSWTGRRDTQYF.

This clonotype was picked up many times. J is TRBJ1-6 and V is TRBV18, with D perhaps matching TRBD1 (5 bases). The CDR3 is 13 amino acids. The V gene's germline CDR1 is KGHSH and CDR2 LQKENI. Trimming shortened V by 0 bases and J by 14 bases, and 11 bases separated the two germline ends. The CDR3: CASSPPGGSALHF. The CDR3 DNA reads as TGTGCCAGCTCACCACCGGGGGGGTCGGCCCTCCACTTT.

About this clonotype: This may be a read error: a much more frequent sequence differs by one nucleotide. The CDR3 nucleotides are TGTGCCAGCAGTTACTTCTACGAGCAGTACTTC. This sequence encodes CASSYFYEQYF. V and J are TRBV6-2 or TRBV6-3 and TRBJ2-7; D is uncertain. Germline lookup yields CDR1 MNHEY and CDR2 SVGEGT. CDR3 length: 11 amino acids. V was cut by 1 base and J by 3 bases, with 1 base left in between.

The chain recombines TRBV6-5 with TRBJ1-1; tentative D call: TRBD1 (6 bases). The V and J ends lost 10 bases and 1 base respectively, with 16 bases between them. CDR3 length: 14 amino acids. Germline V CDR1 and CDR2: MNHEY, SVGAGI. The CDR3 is CATLRGAPNTEAFF. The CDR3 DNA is TGTGCCACCCTGCGGGGGGCACCGAACACTGAAGCTTTCTTT.

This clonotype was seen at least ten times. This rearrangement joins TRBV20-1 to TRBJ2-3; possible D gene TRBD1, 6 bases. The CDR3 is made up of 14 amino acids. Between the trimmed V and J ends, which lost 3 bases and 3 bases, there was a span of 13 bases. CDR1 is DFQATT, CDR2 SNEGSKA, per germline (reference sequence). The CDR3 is CSASNRERTDTQYF. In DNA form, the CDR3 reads TGCAGTGCTAGCAACAGGGAAAGGACAGATACGCAGTATTTT.

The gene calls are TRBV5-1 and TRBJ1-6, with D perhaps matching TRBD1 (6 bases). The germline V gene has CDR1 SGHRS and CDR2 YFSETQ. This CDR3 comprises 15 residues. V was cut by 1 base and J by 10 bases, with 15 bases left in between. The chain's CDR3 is CASSLQGTIESPLHF. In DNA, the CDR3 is TGCGCCAGCAGCTTGCAGGGGACTATAGAGTCACCCCTCCACTTT.

The chain's CDR3 is CASSSHETQYF. The DNA for the CDR3 is TGTGCCAGCAGTTCGCATGAGACCCAGTACTTC. This chain links TRBV6-2 or TRBV6-3 with TRBJ2-5; D uncertain. The V gene's germline CDR1 is MNHEY and CDR2 SVGEGT. Between the trimmed V and J ends, which lost 4 bases and 5 bases, there was a span of 5 bases. This CDR3 has 11 residues.

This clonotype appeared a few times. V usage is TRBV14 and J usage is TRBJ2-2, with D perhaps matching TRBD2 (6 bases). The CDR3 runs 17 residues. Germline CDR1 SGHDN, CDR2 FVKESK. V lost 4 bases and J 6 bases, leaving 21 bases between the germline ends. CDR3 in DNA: TGTGCCAGCAGCCTTACCCTCGCGGGGATGGCGTCCGGGGAGCTGTTTTTT. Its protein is CASSLTLAGMASGELFF.

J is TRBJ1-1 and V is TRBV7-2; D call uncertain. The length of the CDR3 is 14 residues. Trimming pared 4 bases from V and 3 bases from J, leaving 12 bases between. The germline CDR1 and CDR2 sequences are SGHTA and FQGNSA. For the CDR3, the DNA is TGTGCCAGCAGCTCCCAGCCAGGTGACACTGAAGCTTTCTTT. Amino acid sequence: CASSSQPGDTEAFF.

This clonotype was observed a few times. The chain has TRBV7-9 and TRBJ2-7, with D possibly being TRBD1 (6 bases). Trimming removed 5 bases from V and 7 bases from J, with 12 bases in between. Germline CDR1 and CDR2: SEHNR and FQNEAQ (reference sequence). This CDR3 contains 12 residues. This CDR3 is CASSDRSGEQYF. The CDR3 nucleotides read TGTGCCAGCAGCGACAGGTCTGGGGAGCAGTACTTC.

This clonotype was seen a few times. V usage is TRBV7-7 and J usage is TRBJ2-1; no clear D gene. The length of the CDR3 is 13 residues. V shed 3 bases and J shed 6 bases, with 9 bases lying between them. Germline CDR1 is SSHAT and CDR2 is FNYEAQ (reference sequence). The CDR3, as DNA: TGTGCCAGCAGCTTGCACAACTCCAATGAGCAGTTCTTC. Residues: CASSLHNSNEQFF.

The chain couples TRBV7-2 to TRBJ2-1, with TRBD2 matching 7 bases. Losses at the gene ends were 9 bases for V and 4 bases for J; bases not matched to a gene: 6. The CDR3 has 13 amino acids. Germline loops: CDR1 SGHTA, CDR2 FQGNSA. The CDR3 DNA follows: TGTGCCAGTACCATTAGCGGGTACAATGAGCAGTTCTTC. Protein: CASTISGYNEQFF.

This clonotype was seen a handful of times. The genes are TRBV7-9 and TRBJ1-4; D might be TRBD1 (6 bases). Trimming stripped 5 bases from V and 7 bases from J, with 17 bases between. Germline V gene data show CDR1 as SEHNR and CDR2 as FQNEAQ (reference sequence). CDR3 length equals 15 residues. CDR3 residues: CASSGRGSVGEKLFF. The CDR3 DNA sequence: TGTGCCAGCAGCGGAAGGGGGTCCGTAGGTGAAAAACTGTTTTTT.

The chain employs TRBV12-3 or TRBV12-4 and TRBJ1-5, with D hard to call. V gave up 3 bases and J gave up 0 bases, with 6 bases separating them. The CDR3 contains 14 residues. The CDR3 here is CASSLRLSNQPQHF. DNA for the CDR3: TGTGCCAGCAGTTTGAGACTTAGCAATCAGCCCCAGCATTTT.

Here the CDR3 reads CASSSGTGLEQYF. CDR3 bases: TGTGCCAGCTCGTCCGGGACAGGACTAGAGCAGTACTTC. J is TRBJ2-7 and V is TRBV18; 8 bases are a match to TRBD1. This CDR3 comprises 13 residues. After removal of 6 bases from V and 7 bases from J, the junction contained 8 bases not matched to a gene. Per the germline V gene, CDR1 is KGHSH and CDR2 is LQKENI.

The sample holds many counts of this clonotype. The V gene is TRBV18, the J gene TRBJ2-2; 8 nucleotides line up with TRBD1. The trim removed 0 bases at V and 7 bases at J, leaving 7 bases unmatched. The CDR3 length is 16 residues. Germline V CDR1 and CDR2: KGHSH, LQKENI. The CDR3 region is CASSPPDRALIGELFF. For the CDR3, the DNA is TGTGCCAGCTCACCACCGGACAGGGCATTAATCGGGGAGCTGTTTTTT.

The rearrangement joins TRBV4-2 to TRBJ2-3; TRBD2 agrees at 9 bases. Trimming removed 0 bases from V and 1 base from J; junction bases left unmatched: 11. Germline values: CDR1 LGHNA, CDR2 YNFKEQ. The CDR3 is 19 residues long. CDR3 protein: CASSQEVLAGFLGTDTQYF. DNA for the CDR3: TGTGCCAGCAGCCAAGAGGTACTAGCGGGTTTTCTAGGCACAGATACGCAGTATTTT.